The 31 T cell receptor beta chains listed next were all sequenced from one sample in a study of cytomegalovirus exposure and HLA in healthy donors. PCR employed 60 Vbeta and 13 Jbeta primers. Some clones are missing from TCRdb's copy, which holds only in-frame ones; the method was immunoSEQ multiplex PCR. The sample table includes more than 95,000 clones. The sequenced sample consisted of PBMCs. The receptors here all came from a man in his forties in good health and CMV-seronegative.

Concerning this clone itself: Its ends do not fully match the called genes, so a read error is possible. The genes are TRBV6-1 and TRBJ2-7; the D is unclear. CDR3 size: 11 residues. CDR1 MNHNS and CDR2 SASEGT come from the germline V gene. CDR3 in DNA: TGTGCCAGCAGGGAAGGTGTATGGCAGTACTTC. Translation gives CASREGVWQYF.

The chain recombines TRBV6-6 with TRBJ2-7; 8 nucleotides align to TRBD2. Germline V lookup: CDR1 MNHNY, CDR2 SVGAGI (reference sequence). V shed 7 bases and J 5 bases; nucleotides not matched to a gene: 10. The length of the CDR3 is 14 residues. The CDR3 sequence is CASNQRQAGDEQYF. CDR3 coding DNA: TGTGCCAGCAACCAGCGCCAAGCGGGAGACGAGCAGTACTTC.

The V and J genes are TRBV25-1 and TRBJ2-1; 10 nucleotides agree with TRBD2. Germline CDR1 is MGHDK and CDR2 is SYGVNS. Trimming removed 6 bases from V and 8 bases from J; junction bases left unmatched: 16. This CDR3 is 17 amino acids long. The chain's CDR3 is CASSLQVGSGRTYEQFF. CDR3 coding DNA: TGTGCCAGCAGCCTCCAAGTGGGTAGCGGGAGGACCTATGAGCAGTTCTTC.

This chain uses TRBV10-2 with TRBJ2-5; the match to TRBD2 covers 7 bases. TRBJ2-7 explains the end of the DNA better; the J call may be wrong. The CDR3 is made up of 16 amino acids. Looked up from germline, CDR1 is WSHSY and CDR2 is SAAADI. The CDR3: CASSVGPGGTTYEQYF. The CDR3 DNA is TGCGCCAGCAGTGTAGGACCGGGAGGAACCACCTACGAGCAGTACTTC.

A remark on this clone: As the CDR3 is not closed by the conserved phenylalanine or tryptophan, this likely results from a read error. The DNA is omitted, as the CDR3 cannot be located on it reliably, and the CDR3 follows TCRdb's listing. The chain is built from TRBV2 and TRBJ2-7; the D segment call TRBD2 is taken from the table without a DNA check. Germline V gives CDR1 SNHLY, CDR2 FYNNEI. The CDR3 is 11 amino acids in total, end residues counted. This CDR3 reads CASAGISPFRP.

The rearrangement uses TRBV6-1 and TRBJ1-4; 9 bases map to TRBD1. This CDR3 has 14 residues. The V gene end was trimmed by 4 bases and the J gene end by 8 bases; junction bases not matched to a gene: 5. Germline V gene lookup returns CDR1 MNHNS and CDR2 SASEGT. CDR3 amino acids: CASSGGQGGEKLFF. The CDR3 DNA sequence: TGTGCCAGCAGTGGGGGACAGGGTGGCGAAAAACTGTTTTTT.

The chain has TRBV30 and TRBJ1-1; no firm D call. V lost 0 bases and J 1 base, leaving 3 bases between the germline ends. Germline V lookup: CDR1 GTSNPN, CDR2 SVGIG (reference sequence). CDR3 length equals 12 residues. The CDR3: CAWSVANTEAFF. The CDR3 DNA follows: TGTGCCTGGAGTGTAGCGAACACTGAAGCTTTCTTT.

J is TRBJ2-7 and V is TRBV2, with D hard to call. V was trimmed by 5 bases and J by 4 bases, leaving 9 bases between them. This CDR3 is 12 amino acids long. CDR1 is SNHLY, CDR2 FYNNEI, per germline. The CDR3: CASSRALYEQYF. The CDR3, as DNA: TGTGCCAGCAGTCGCGCCCTATACGAGCAGTACTTC.

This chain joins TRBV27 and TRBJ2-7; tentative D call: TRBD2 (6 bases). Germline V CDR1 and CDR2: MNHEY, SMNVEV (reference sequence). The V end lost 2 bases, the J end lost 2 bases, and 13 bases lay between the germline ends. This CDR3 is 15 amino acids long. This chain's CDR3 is CASSLIAVGPYEQYF. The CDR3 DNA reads TGTGCCAGCAGTTTAATAGCGGTGGGGCCCTACGAGCAGTACTTC.

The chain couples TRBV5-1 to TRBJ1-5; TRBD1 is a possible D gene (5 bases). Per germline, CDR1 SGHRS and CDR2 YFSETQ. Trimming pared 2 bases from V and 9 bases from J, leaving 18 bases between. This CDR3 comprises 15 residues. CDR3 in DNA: TGCGCCAGCAGCTTATCGGACATGCAATTGGGGCCCCAGCATTTT. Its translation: CASSLSDMQLGPQHF.

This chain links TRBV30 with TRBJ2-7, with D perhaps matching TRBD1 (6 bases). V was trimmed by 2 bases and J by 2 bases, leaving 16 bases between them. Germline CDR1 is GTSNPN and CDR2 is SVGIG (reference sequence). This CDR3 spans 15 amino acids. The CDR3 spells CAWSKATGAPYEQYF. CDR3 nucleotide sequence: TGTGCCTGGAGTAAGGCGACAGGAGCCCCCTACGAGCAGTACTTC.

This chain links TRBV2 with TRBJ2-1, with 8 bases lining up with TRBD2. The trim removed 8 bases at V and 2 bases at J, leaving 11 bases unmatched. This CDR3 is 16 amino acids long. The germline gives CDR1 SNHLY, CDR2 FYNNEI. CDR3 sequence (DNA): TGTGCCAGCCTTTCCTCTAGCGGGCAGACCTACAATGAGCAGTTCTTC. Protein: CASLSSSGQTYNEQFF. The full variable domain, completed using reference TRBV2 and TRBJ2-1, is EPEVTQTPSHQVTQMGQEVILRCVPISNHLYFYWYRQILGQKVEFLVSFYNNEISEKSEIFDDQFSVERPDGSNFTLKIRSTKLEDSAMYFCASLSSSGQTYNEQFFGPGTRLTVL.

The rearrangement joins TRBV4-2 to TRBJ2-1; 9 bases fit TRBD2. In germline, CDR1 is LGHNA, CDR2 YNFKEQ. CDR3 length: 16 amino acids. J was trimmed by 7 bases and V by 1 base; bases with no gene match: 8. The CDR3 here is CASSQAAGGPANEQFF. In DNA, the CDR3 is TGTGCCAGCAGCCAAGCGGCGGGAGGGCCAGCAAATGAGCAGTTCTTC.

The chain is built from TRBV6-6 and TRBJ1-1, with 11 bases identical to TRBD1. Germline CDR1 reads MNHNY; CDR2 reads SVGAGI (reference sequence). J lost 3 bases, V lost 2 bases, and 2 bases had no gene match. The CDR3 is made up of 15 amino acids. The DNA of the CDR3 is TGTGCCAGCAGTTACGCGGGACAGGGGGACACTGAAGCTTTCTTT. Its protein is CASSYAGQGDTEAFF.

CDR3 residues: CATGRTGGYGDTQYF. In DNA, the CDR3 is TGTGCCACGGGCCGAACAGGGGGCTACGGAGATACGCAGTATTTT. The rearrangement links TRBV6-5 to TRBJ2-3; 9 bases line up with TRBD1. V trimming: 10 bases; J trimming: 5 bases; junction bases outside the gene matches: 13. The germline V gene encodes CDR1 MNHEY and CDR2 SVGAGI. CDR3 length equals 15 residues.

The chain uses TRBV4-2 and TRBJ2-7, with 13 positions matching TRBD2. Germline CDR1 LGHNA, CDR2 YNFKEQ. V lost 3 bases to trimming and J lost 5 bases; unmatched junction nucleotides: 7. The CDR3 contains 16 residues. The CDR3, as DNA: TGTGCCAGCAGCCAGGCCGGACTAGCGGGAGTTGACGAGCAGTACTTC. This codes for CASSQAGLAGVDEQYF.

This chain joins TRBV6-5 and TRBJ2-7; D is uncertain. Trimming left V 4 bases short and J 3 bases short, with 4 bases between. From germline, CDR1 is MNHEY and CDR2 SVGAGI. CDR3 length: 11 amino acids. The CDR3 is CASSSLYEQYF. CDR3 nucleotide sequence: TGTGCCAGCAGTTCCCTCTACGAGCAGTACTTC.

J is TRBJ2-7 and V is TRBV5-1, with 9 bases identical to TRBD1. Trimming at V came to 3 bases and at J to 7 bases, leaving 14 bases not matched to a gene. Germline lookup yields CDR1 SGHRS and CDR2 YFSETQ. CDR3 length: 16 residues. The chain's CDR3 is CASSYRTGEGVSEQYF. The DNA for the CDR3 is TGCGCCAGCAGCTACAGGACAGGGGAAGGGGTGTCGGAGCAGTACTTC.

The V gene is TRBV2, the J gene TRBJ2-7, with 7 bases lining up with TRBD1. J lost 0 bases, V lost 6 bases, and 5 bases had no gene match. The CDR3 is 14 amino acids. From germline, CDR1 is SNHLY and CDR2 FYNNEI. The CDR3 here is CASRVQGLSYEQYF. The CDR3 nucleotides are TGTGCCAGCAGGGTACAGGGGCTCTCCTACGAGCAGTACTTC.

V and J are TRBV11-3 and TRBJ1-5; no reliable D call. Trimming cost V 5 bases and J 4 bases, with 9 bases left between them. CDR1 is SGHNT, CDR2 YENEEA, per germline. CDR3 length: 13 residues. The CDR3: CASSARTNQPQHF. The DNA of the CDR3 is TGTGCCAGCAGCGCGCGGACTAATCAGCCCCAGCATTTT.

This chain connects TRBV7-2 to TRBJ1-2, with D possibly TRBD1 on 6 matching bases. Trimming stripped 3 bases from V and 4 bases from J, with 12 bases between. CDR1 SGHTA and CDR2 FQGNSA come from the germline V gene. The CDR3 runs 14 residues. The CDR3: CASSFSGELYGYTF. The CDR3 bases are TGTGCCAGCAGCTTCTCAGGGGAGCTCTATGGCTACACCTTC.

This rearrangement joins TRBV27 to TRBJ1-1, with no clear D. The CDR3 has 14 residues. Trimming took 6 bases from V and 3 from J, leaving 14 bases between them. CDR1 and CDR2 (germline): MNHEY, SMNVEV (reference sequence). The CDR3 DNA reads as TGTGCCAGCAGGCGGAATTCAGTAGACACTGAAGCTTTCTTT. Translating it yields CASRRNSVDTEAFF.

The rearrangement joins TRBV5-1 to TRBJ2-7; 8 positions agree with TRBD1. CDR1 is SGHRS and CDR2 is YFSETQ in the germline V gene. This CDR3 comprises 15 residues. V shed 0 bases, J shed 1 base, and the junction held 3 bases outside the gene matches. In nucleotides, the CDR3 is TGCGCCAGCAGCTTGGGGACAGGGATGTCCTACGAGCAGTACTTC. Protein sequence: CASSLGTGMSYEQYF. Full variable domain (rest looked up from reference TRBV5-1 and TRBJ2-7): KAGVTQTPRYLIKTRGQQVTLSCSPISGHRSVSWYQQTPGQGLQFLFEYFSETQRNKGNFPGRFSGRQFSNSRSEMNVSTLELGDSALYLCASSLGTGMSYEQYFGPGTRLTVT.

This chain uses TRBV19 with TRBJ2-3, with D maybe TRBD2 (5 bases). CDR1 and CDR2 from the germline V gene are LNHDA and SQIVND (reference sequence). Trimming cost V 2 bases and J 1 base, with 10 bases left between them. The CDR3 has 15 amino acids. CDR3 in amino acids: CASSINRGRTDTQYF. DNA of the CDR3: TGTGCCAGTAGTATAAACCGGGGTCGCACAGATACGCAGTATTTT.

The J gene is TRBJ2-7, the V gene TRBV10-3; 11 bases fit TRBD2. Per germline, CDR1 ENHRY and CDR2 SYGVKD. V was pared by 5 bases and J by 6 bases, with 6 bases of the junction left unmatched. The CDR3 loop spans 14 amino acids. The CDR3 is CAISPGLAESEQYF. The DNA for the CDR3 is TGTGCCATCAGTCCGGGACTAGCGGAATCCGAGCAGTACTTC.

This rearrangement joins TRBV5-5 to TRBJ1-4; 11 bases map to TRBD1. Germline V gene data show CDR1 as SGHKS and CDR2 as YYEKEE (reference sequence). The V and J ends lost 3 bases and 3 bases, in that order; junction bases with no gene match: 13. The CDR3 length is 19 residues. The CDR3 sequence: CASSSSRDRGVYSNEKLFF. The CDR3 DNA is TGTGCCAGCAGCTCGAGCCGGGACAGGGGGGTTTACTCTAATGAAAAACTGTTTTTT.

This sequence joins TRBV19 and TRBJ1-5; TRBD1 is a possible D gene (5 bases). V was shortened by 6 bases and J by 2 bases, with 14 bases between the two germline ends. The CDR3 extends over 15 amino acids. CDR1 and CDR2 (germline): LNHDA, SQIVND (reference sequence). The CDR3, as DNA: TGTGCCAGTAGACATTCCGGGGGAGGCAATCAGCCCCAGCATTTT. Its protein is CASRHSGGGNQPQHF.

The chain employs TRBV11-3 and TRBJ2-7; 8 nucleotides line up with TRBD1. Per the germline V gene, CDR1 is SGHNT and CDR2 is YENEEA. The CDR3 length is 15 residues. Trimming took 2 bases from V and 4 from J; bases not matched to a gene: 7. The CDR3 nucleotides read TGTGCCAGCAGCTTATTACAGGGGGGATATTACGAGCAGTACTTC. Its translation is CASSLLQGGYYEQYF. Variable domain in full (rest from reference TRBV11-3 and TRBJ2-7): EAGVVQSPRYKIIEKKQPVAFWCNPISGHNTLYWYLQNLGQGPELLIRYENEEAVDDSQLPKDRFSAERLKGVDSTLKIQPAELGDSAVYLCASSLLQGGYYEQYFGPGTRLTVT.

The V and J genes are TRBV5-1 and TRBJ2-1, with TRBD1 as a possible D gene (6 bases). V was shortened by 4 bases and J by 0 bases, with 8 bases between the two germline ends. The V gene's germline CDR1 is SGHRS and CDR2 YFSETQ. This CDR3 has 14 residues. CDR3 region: CASSPRGSYNEQFF. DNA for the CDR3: TGCGCCAGCAGCCCCAGGGGCTCCTACAATGAGCAGTTCTTC.

The CDR3, as DNA: TGTGCCAGCAGTGAAGCATTTTCCATCGGGCCCCAGCATTTT. Translation gives CASSEAFSIGPQHF. This chain joins TRBV6-1 and TRBJ1-5; no reliable D call. This CDR3 is 14 amino acids long. V dropped 0 bases and J dropped 9 bases, with 12 bases sitting between them. Germline values: CDR1 MNHNS, CDR2 SASEGT.

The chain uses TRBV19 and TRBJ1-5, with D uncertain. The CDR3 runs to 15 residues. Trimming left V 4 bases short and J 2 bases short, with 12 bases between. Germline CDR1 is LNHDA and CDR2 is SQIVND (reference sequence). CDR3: CASSTSGLGNQPQHF. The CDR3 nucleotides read TGTGCCAGTAGTACCTCGGGTCTTGGCAATCAGCCCCAGCATTTT.